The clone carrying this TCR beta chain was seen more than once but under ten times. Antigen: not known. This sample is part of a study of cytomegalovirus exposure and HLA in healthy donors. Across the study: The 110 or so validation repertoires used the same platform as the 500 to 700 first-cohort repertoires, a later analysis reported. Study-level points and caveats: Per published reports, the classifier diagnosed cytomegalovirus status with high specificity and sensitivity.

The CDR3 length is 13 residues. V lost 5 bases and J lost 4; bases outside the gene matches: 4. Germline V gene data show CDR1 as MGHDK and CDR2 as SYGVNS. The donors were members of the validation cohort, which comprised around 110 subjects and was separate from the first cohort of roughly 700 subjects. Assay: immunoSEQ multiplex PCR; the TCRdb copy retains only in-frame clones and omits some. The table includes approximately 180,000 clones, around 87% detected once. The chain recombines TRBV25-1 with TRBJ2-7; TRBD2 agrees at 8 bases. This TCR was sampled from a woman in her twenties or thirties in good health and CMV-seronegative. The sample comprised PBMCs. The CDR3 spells CASSRPSGYEQYF. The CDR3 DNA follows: TGTGCCAGCAGTAGACCTAGCGGGTACGAGCAGTACTTC.